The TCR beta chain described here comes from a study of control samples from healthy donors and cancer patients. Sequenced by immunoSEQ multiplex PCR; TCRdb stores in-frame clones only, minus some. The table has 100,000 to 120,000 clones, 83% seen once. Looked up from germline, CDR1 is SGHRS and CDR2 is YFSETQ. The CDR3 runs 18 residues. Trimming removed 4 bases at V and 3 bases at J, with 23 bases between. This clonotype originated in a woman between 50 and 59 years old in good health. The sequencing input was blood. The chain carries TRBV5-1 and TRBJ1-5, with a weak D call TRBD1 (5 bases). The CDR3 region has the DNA TGCGCCAGCAGCCCAGGTGTGGGGGATACAATCACCAATCAGCCCCAGCATTTT. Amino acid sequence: CASSPGVGDTITNQPQHF.